A selection of T cell receptor beta chains follows, all from one sample in a study of post-analysis software for immune sequencing data. Each CDR3 protein gets one entry after TCRdb re-called the PCR reads with MiXCR. The top ten clones hold about 1.8% of a sample with 450,000 to 650,000 distinct CDR3 sequences, roughly 45% of them seen once. Material: blood. These receptors all stem from a girl aged 5-17 years with multiple sclerosis. Each CDR3 is given with its conserved first and last residue. D genes are given only for firm matches. Not every row has a clone size; where given, it reads once, few, many or a size class.

few | - | TRBJ1-1 | TRBV5-8 | CASSLVGPSRNTEAFF | TGTGCCAGCAGCTTGGTGGGGCCCTCGAGGAACACTGAAGCTTTCTTT
- | TRBD1 | TRBJ2-5 | TRBV5-5 | CASSFPDRETQYF | TGTGCCAGCAGCTTCCCGGACAGGGAGACCCAGTACTTC
- | TRBD2 | TRBJ2-5 | TRBV29-1 | CSVVKVGLARRETQYF | TGCAGCGTTGTGAAAGTAGGACTAGCGAGGCGAGAGACCCAGTACTTC
few | - | TRBJ2-5 | TRBV6-5 | CASTATGRETQYF | TGTGCCAGCACCGCGACAGGGAGGGAGACCCAGTACTTC
many | - | TRBJ2-7 | TRBV5-1 | CASSFSGGYEQYF | TGCGCCAGCAGCTTCTCAGGGGGGTACGAGCAGTACTTC
- | - | TRBJ2-7 | TRBV20-1 | CSARDGAYEQYF | TGCAGTGCCCGGGACGGGGCCTACGAGCAGTACTTC
- | - | TRBJ1-2 | TRBV12-3/TRBV12-4 | CASSSDGGGYTF | TGTGCCAGCAGTTCGGACGGAGGGGGCTACACCTTC
few | - | TRBJ2-1 | TRBV5-1 | CASSLEREQFF | TGCGCCAGCAGCTTGGAACGAGAGCAGTTCTTC
- | - | TRBJ2-3 | TRBV12-3/TRBV12-4 | CASSWVAWQAWMDTQYF | TGTGCCAGCAGTTGGGTTGCTTGGCAGGCGTGGATGGATACGCAGTATTTT
- | - | TRBJ2-3 | TRBV5-5 | CASSPGQFGRPDTQYF | TGTGCCAGCAGCCCCGGACAGTTCGGGAGGCCAGATACGCAGTATTTT
- | - | TRBJ2-2 | TRBV5-5 | CASSLRTVQGTGELFF | TGTGCCAGCAGCCTTCGGACGGTTCAGGGCACCGGGGAGCTGTTTTTT
- | - | TRBJ2-5 | TRBV29-1 | CSVGLVQTQYF | TGCAGCGTTGGACTGGTCCAGACCCAGTACTTC
- | - | TRBJ1-2 | TRBV5-1 | CASSPAESGRTYGYTF | TGCGCCAGCAGCCCGGCGGAGTCTGGGAGGACCTATGGCTACACCTTC
- | TRBD1 | TRBJ1-2 | TRBV10-1 | CANSMDRDGAAYGYTF | TGCGCCAACAGTATGGACAGGGACGGCGCGGCTTATGGCTACACCTTC
many | - | TRBJ2-1 | TRBV12-3/TRBV12-4 | CASSLDISNEQFF | TGTGCCAGCAGTCTCGACATATCCAATGAGCAGTTCTTC
- | - | TRBJ1-5 | TRBV12-3/TRBV12-4 | CASSLADYSNQPQHF | TGTGCCAGCAGTTTGGCAGACTATAGCAATCAGCCCCAGCATTTT
- | TRBD2 | TRBJ2-3 | TRBV5-1 | CASSLRLADSTDTQYF | TGCGCCAGCAGCTTACGACTAGCGGATAGCACAGATACGCAGTATTTT
few | TRBD2 | TRBJ2-1 | TRBV29-1 | CSVALAYNEQFF | TGCAGCGTCGCACTAGCGTACAATGAGCAGTTCTTC
- | - | TRBJ2-1 | TRBV19 | CASSQGRARDSEQFF | TGTGCCAGTAGCCAAGGCCGCGCACGGGATAGTGAGCAGTTCTTC
few | - | TRBJ2-7 | TRBV6-2/TRBV6-3 | CASSYEGGGDEQYF | TGTGCCAGCAGTTACGAGGGTGGCGGCGACGAGCAGTACTTC
few | - | TRBJ1-1 | TRBV6-5 | CASHSGGGNTEAFF | TGTGCCAGCCATTCTGGGGGTGGCAACACTGAAGCTTTCTTT
- | - | TRBJ2-7 | TRBV10-3 | CAISSGPRGEQYF | TGTGCCATCAGTTCCGGGCCTCGCGGCGAGCAGTACTTC